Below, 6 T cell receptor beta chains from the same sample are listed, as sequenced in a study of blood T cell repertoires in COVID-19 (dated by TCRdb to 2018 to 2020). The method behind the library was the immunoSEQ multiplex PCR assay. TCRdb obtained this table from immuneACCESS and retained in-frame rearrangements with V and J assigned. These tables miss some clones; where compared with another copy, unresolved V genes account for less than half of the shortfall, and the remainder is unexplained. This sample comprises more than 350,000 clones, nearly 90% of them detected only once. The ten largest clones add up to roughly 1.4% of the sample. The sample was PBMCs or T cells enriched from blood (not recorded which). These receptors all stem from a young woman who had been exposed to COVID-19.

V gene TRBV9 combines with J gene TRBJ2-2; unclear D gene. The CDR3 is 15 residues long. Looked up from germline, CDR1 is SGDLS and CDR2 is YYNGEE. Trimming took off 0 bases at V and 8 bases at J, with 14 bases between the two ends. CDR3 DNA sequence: TGTGCCAGCAGCGTAGGAAGTCAGTCCTGGGGGGAGCTGTTTTTT. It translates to CASSVGSQSWGELFF.

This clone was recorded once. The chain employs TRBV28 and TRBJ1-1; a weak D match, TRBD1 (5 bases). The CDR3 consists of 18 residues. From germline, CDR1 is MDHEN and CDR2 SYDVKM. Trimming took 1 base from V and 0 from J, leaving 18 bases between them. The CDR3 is CASSLFNLGVVMNTEAFF. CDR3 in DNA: TGTGCCAGCAGTTTATTCAACCTAGGGGTTGTTATGAACACTGAAGCTTTCTTT.

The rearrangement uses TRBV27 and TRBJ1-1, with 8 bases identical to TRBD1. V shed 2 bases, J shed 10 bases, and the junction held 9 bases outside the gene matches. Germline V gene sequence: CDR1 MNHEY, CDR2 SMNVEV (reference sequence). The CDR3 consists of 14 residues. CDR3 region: CASSLAGGYDVAFF. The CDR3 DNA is TGTGCCAGCAGTTTAGCAGGGGGCTACGATGTAGCTTTCTTT.

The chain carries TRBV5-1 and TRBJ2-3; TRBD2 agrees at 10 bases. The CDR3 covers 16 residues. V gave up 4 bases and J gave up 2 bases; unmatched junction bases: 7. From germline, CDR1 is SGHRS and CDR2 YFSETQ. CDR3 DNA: TGCGCCAGCAGCCGTCAGGGGACTAGCGACACAGATACGCAGTATTTT. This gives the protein CASSRQGTSDTDTQYF. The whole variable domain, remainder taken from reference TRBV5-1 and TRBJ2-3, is KAGVTQTPRYLIKTRGQQVTLSCSPISGHRSVSWYQQTPGQGLQFLFEYFSETQRNKGNFPGRFSGRQFSNSRSEMNVSTLELGDSALYLCASSRQGTSDTDTQYFGPGTRLTVL.

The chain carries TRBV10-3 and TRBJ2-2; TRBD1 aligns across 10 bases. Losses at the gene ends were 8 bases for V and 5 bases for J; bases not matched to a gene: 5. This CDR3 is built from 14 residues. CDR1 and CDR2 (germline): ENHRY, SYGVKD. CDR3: CAIGGQGRTGELFF. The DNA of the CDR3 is TGTGCCATCGGGGGACAGGGGCGAACCGGGGAGCTGTTTTTT.

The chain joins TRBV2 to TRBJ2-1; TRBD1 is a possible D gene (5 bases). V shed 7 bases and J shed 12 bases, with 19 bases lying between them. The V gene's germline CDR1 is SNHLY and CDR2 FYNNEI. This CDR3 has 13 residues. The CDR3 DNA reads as TGTGCCAGCACCAAGGGGCCCTCCCCTTCGCAGTTCTTC. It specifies CASTKGPSPSQFF.